This T cell receptor (beta chain) was identified in a study of preoperative IRX-2 immunotherapy in early breast cancer. This CDR3 contains 14 residues. Trimming stripped 5 bases from V and 0 bases from J, with 10 bases between. Germline V gene lookup returns CDR1 SGHNT and CDR2 YENEEA. Stated treatment: preoperative locoregional IRX-2 cytokine immunotherapy. Preoperative locoregional IRX-2 cytokine immunotherapy was tested in the phase Ib source study. Sequencing used immunoSEQ multiplex PCR; TCRdb keeps in-frame clones, though not all of them. The sample lists tens of thousands of clones, about 83% occurring once.

The TCR originated in a human donor with breast cancer. The chain recombines TRBV11-3 with TRBJ2-5; perhaps D is TRBD1 or TRBD2 (5 bases each). The material was lymph node tissue, obtained before IRX-2 immunotherapy. Here the CDR3 DNA reads TGTGCCAGCAGCCCAGGGACGGACCAAGAGACCCAGTACTTC. It is translated as CASSPGTDQETQYF.